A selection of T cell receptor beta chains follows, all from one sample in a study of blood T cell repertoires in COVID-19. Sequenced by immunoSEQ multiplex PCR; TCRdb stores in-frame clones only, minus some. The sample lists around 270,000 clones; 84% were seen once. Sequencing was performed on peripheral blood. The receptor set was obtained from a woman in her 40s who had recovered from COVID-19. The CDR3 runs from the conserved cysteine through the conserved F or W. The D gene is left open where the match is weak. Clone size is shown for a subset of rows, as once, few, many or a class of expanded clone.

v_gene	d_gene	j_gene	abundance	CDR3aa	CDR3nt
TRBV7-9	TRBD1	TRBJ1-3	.	CASSLGPDRAGNTIYF	TGTGCCAGCAGCTTAGGGCCGGACAGGGCTGGAAACACCATATATTTT
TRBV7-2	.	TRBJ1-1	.	CASSLSSGYTEAFF	TGTGCCAGCAGCTTATCTAGTGGCTACACTGAAGCTTTCTTT
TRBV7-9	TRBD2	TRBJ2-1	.	CASSLGRGASGNEQFF	TGTGCCAGCAGCTTAGGGCGGGGGGCCTCGGGAAATGAGCAGTTCTTC
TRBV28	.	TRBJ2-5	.	CASRQQGLQGTQYF	TGTGCCAGCAGACAACAGGGTCTACAGGGGACCCAGTACTTC
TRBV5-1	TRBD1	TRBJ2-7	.	CASSTRGFGYEQYF	TGCGCCAGCAGCACCAGGGGGTTCGGCTACGAGCAGTACTTC
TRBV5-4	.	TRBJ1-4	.	CASSLGQDSEKLFF	TGTGCCAGCAGCTTAGGCCAGGACAGTGAAAAACTGTTTTTT
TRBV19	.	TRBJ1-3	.	CASSTLDSHSGNTIYF	TGTGCCAGTAGTACGCTGGACAGCCACTCTGGAAACACCATATATTTT
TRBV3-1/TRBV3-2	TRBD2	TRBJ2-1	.	CASSQGDSGGMPYNEQFF	TGTGCCAGCAGCCAAGGGGATAGCGGGGGAATGCCCTACAATGAGCAGTTCTTC
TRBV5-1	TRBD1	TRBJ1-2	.	CASRPGTGGSFFNYGYTF	TGCGCCAGCAGACCCGGGACAGGGGGCTCCTTCTTCAACTATGGCTACACCTTC
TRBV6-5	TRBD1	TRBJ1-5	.	CASRRLTGGDQPQHF	TGTGCCAGCAGACGCTTGACAGGGGGAGATCAGCCCCAGCATTTT
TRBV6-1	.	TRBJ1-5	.	CASSEVQVNQPQHF	TGTGCCAGCAGTGAAGTCCAGGTGAATCAGCCCCAGCATTTT
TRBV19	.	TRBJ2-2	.	CASSIPGTGELFF	TGTGCCAGTAGTATACCCGGGACCGGGGAGCTGTTTTTT
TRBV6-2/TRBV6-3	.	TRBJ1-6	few	CASSPDSRNNSPLHF	TGTGCCAGCAGCCCCGACTCTCGAAATAATTCACCCCTCCACTTT
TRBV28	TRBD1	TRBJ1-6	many	CASSPPGQGFYNSPLHF	TGTGCCAGCAGTCCCCCCGGACAGGGGTTTTATAATTCACCCCTCCACTTT
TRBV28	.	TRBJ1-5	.	CASSFKQPQHF	TGTGCCAGCAGTTTTAAACAGCCCCAGCATTTT
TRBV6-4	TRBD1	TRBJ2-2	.	CASSAPGTENTGELFF	TGTGCCAGCAGCGCCCCGGGGACAGAGAACACCGGGGAGCTGTTTTTT
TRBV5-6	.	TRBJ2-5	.	CASSQGLLETQYF	TGTGCCAGCAGCCAGGGACTGTTGGAGACCCAGTACTTC
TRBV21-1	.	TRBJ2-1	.	CASSKALWGGGARFEQFF	.
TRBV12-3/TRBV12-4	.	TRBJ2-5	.	CASSPLTRGTQYF	TGTGCCAGCAGCCCTCTGACCCGGGGGACCCAGTACTTC
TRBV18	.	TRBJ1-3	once	CASSPSPQGNTIYF	TGTGCCAGCTCACCCTCCCCCCAGGGAAACACCATATATTTT
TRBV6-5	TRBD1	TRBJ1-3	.	CASSQGQGGGNTIYF	TGTGCCAGCAGCCAGGGACAGGGAGGTGGAAACACCATATATTTT
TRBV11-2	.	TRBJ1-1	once	CASSPVGGFTEAFF	TGTGCCAGCAGTCCCGTGGGAGGGTTCACTGAAGCTTTCTTT
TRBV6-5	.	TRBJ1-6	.	CASSYVSGVRSALHF	TGTGCCAGCAGTTACGTGTCAGGGGTCCGATCGGCCCTCCACTTT
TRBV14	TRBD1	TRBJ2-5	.	CASSPPRQGIRETQYF	TGTGCCAGCAGCCCCCCCCGACAGGGTATACGGGAGACCCAGTACTTC
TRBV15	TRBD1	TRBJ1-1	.	CATSRDRGHNTEAFF	TGTGCCACCAGCAGAGACAGGGGGCACAACACTGAAGCTTTCTTT
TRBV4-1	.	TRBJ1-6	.	CASSQVWPGDSPLHF	TGCGCCAGCAGCCAAGTTTGGCCGGGGGATTCACCCCTCCACTTT
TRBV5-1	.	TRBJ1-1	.	CASSLSTGNTEAFF	TGCGCCAGCAGCTTGTCAACGGGGAACACTGAAGCTTTCTTT
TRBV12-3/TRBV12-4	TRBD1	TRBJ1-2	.	CASSRDRLSGYTF	TGTGCCAGCAGCCGGGACAGGCTCAGTGGCTACACCTTC
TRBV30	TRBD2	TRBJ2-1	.	CAWGAGLDNEQFF	TGTGCCTGGGGCGCGGGACTAGACAATGAGCAGTTCTTC
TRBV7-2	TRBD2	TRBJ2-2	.	CASSIPTSGGLAGELFF	TGTGCCAGCAGCATACCAACTAGCGGGGGGTTGGCCGGGGAGCTGTTTTTT
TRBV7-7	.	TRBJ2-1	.	CASSSAGLSGEQFF	TGTGCCAGCAGCTCCGCCGGCCTCAGCGGTGAGCAGTTCTTC
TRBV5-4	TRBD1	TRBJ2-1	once	CASSADRDYEQFF	TGTGCCAGCAGCGCGGACAGGGACTATGAGCAGTTCTTC
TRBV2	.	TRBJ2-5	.	CASSEQETQYF	TGTGCCAGCAGTGAACAGGAGACCCAGTACTTC
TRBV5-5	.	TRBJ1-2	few	CASSLAERPPRVSGYTF	TGTGCCAGCAGCTTGGCTGAACGCCCGCCCCGGGTATCTGGCTACACCTTC
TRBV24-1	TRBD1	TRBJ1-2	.	CATSDFRQGNHYTF	TGTGCCACCAGTGATTTCCGACAGGGGAACCACTACACCTTC
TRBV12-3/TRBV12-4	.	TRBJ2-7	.	CASSLRGYEQYF	TGTGCCAGCAGTTTAAGGGGCTACGAGCAGTACTTC
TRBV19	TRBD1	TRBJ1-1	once	CASSIPIFDRVGTEAFF	TGTGCCAGTAGTATCCCTATTTTCGACAGGGTCGGCACTGAAGCTTTCTTT
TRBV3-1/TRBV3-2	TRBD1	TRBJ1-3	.	CASSGRDRGLGNTIYF	TGTGCCAGCAGCGGCCGGGACAGGGGTTTAGGAAACACCATATATTTT
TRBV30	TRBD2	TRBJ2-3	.	CAWSLAGGPDTQYF	TGTGCCTGGAGTCTAGCGGGGGGGCCTGATACGCAGTATTTT
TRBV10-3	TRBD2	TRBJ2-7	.	CAISEPSTSGETYEQYF	TGTGCCATCAGTGAGCCCTCAACTAGCGGCGAAACCTACGAGCAGTACTTC
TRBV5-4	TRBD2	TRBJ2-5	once	CASSFSGNVETQYF	TGTGCCAGCAGCTTTAGCGGGAACGTAGAGACCCAGTACTTC
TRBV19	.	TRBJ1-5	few	CASSTRGNQPQHF	TGTGCCAGTAGTACCAGGGGCAATCAGCCCCAGCATTTT
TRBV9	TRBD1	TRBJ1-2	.	CASSVSGTDHGYTF	TGTGCCAGCAGCGTGTCCGGGACAGACCATGGCTACACCTTC
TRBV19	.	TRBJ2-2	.	CASSDSRNTGELFF	TGTGCCAGTAGCGACAGCCGGAACACCGGGGAGCTGTTTTTT
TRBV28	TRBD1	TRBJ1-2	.	CASSSIPRTGGNGYTF	TGTGCCAGCAGTTCTATTCCTAGGACAGGGGGTAATGGCTACACCTTC
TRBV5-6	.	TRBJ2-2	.	CASSLEGTGELFF	TGTGCCAGCAGCTTAGAGGGCACCGGGGAGCTGTTTTTT
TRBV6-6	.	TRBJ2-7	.	CASSRGTAGLYEQYF	TGTGCCAGCAGCCGCGGGACAGCTGGCCTCTACGAGCAGTACTTC
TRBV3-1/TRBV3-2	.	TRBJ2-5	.	CASSMEQGGKTQYF	TGTGCCAGCAGCATGGAACAGGGTGGAAAGACCCAGTACTTC
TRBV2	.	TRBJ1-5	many	CASSGGQWDQPQHF	TGTGCCAGCAGTGGAGGACAGTGGGATCAGCCCCAGCATTTT
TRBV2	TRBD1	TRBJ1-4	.	CASSQQGPTNEKLFF	TGTGCCAGCAGTCAACAGGGGCCAACTAATGAAAAACTGTTTTTT
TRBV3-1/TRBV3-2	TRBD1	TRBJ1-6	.	CASSHLGTGGNSPLHF	TGTGCCAGCAGCCACCTCGGGACAGGAGGTAATTCACCCCTCCACTTT